This T cell receptor (beta chain) emerged from a study of T cell responses to AZD1222 COVID-19 vaccine. With respect to this clone: The sample has other DNA sequences that encode this CDR3 too.

Profiled with immunoSEQ multiplex PCR; TCRdb holds only in-frame clones, not every one. Seen here are 150,000 to 200,000 clones, around 90% observed once, and the top ten hold less than 3%. This TCR was sampled from an adult in good health. The source material was peripheral blood, sampled on day 0 of AZD1222 vaccination.

CDR3 sequence: CASSYGQGSSYEQYF. The CDR3 coding sequence is TGTGCCAGCAGTTACGGGCAGGGTAGCTCCTACGAGCAGTACTTC. The rearrangement links TRBV6-5 to TRBJ2-7; tentative D call: TRBD1 (5 bases). V was trimmed by 2 bases and J by 0 bases, leaving 11 bases between them. In germline, CDR1 is MNHEY, CDR2 SVGAGI. The CDR3 has 15 residues.